Presented here are 29 T cell receptor beta chains from one specimen sequenced in a study of blood T cells in healthy people across ages. Through a sample-barcoded 5' primer and a J-beta primer mix, a second PCR was run for roughly 6 to 11 cycles. In TCRdb, the 5' RACE reads were re-called with MiXCR into one record per CDR3 protein. This table has some 1.4 million distinct CDR3 sequences, approximately 38% appearing once. Sequencing was performed on blood. The source of these receptors is a woman aged 18-29 years in good health.

The genes are TRBV29-1 and TRBJ2-5; TRBD2 agrees at 12 bases. Per the germline V gene, CDR1 is SQVTM and CDR2 is ANQGSEA. Trimming took 6 bases from V and 6 from J; bases not matched to a gene: 26. The CDR3 consists of 20 residues. As DNA, the CDR3 is TGCAGCGTATATGTCCGACAGGGGCCTACTAGCGGGAGGTTCGGGAAGACCCAGTACTTC. Its protein is CSVYVRQGPTSGRFGKTQYF. The whole variable domain, filled in from reference TRBV29-1 and TRBJ2-5, reads SAVISQKPSRDICQRGTSLTIQCQVDSQVTMMFWYRQQPGQSLTLIATANQGSEATYESGFVIDKFPISRPNLTFSTLTVSNMSPEDSSIYLCSVYVRQGPTSGRFGKTQYFGPGTRLLVL.

A remark on this clonotype: At one of its ends the junction is not consistent with the germline gene, which may arise from a read error. This rearrangement joins TRBV7-9 to TRBJ1-2, with 7 bases matching TRBD1. Germline V CDR1 and CDR2: SEHNR, FQNEAQ (reference sequence). The CDR3 length is 13 residues. CDR3 sequence (DNA): TGTGCCGGCAGCCCAGGGGGGGGCTATGGCTACACCTTC. Translated: CAGSPGGGYGYTF.

The rearrangement links TRBV2 to TRBJ2-7; tentative D call: TRBD2 (6 bases). This CDR3 contains 12 residues. CDR1 and CDR2 (germline): SNHLY, FYNNEI. V shed 11 bases and J shed 2 bases, with 13 bases lying between them. The CDR3 nucleotides are TGTGCCGGCGGGACTTCCGCCTACGAGCAGTACTTC. It is translated as CAGGTSAYEQYF.

The chain recombines TRBV30 with TRBJ1-2; D not resolved. The CDR3 sequence is 11 residues long. Germline CDR1 GTSNPN, CDR2 SVGIG (reference sequence). In DNA, the CDR3 is TGTGCTTCAAGCATTAACTATGGCTACACCTTC. This codes for CASSINYGYTF. The full variable domain, its missing parts supplied by reference TRBV30 and TRBJ1-2, is SQTIHQWPATLVQPVGSPLSLECTVEGTSNPNLYWYRQAAGRGLQLLFYSVGIGQISSEVPQNLSASRPQDRQFILSSKKLLLSDSGFYLCASSINYGYTFGSGTRLTVV.

As regards this clonotype: This may be a read error, as it is one base from a much larger clone. The chain links TRBV15 to TRBJ1-5; no reliable D call. Germline CDR1 reads LNHNV; CDR2 reads YYDKDF (reference sequence). The CDR3 covers 12 residues. V lost 0 bases and J lost 6, with 3 bases in between. In DNA, the CDR3 is TGTGCCACCAGCAGAGAGTTTCAGCCCCAGCATTTT. Translating it yields CATSREFQPQHF.

This clonotype was counted many times. The chain couples TRBV29-1 to TRBJ2-1, with D uncertain. From germline, CDR1 is SQVTM and CDR2 ANQGSEA. Trimming took off 5 bases at V and 3 bases at J, with 5 bases between the two ends. This CDR3 is 11 amino acids long. The CDR3 protein is CSVFYYNEQFF. DNA for the CDR3: TGCAGCGTTTTTTACTACAATGAGCAGTTCTTC.

The V gene is TRBV20-1, the J gene TRBJ2-3; a weak D match, TRBD2 (5 bases). CDR3 length: 16 residues. CDR1 DFQATT and CDR2 SNEGSKA come from the germline V gene (reference sequence). The V end was cut by 0 bases, the J end by 4 bases, with 17 bases between. The CDR3: CSARDFGDLSADTQYF. CDR3 sequence (DNA): TGCAGTGCTAGAGATTTCGGAGACCTTAGCGCAGATACGCAGTATTTT.

The chain links TRBV20-1 to TRBJ1-1; a weak D match, TRBD1 (6 bases). With 4 bases removed from V and 3 bases from J, the gap between germline ends came to 15 bases. This CDR3 spans 14 amino acids. The germline V gene encodes CDR1 DFQATT and CDR2 SNEGSKA (reference sequence). CDR3 DNA: TGCAGTGCTATCCCCGGGGGCGCGGACACTGAAGCTTTCTTT. This sequence encodes CSAIPGGADTEAFF.

In this sample, this clonotype turned up a few times. The chain combines TRBV20-1 with TRBJ2-1, with 10 bases lining up with TRBD2. V shed 3 bases and J 5 bases; nucleotides not matched to a gene: 13. This CDR3 is 17 amino acids long. CDR1 is DFQATT, CDR2 SNEGSKA, per germline (reference sequence). DNA for the CDR3: TGCAGTGCTAGCCCCCTATTAGCGGGGGGCGGCAACAATGAGCAGTTCTTC. Protein: CSASPLLAGGGNNEQFF.

This clonotype was counted between two and nine times. The rearrangement uses TRBV9 and TRBJ2-7; 7 bases fit TRBD1. CDR3 length: 14 amino acids. J lost 5 bases, V lost 0 bases, and 5 bases had no gene match. Per the germline V gene, CDR1 is SGDLS and CDR2 is YYNGEE. CDR3 nucleotide sequence: TGTGCCAGCAGCGTAGACAGGGGTTCGGACGAGCAGTACTTC. This encodes CASSVDRGSDEQYF.

V gene TRBV25-1 combines with J gene TRBJ1-4, with TRBD1 as a possible D gene (6 bases). This CDR3 has 15 residues. Looked up from germline, CDR1 is MGHDK and CDR2 is SYGVNS. V was pared by 2 bases and J by 7 bases, with 14 bases between. CDR3 sequence: CASSEGGRSGEKLFF. CDR3 sequence (DNA): TGTGCCAGCAGTGAAGGGGGGCGGTCGGGTGAAAAACTGTTTTTT.

As concerns this clonotype: Germline is not matched at one junction end, which may reflect a read error. The rearrangement uses TRBV6-5 and TRBJ2-5; D possibly corresponds to TRBD2 (5 bases). The germline CDR1 and CDR2 sequences are MNHEY and SVGAGI. The CDR3 length is 13 residues. DNA for the CDR3: TGTGTCAGCAGTTATGAGGGTCTAGAGACCCAGTACTTC. It is translated as CVSSYEGLETQYF.

This clonotype turned up a few times. This chain links TRBV6-6 with TRBJ1-5, with TRBD1 matching over 7 bases. Losses at the gene ends were 6 bases for V and 6 bases for J; bases not matched to a gene: 8. Germline V gene lookup returns CDR1 MNHNY and CDR2 SVGAGI (reference sequence). The CDR3 is 14 amino acids. CDR3 in DNA: TGTGCCAGCAGACGACGACAGGGTAGTCAGCCCCAGCATTTT. It yields the protein CASRRRQGSQPQHF.

The table lists this clonotype with a few counts. J is TRBJ2-2 and V is TRBV20-1; 7 bases agree with TRBD2. This CDR3 is built from 13 residues. Germline loops: CDR1 DFQATT, CDR2 SNEGSKA (reference sequence). After removal of 5 bases from V and 1 base from J, the junction contained 1 base not matched to a gene. The chain's CDR3 is CSAASGNTGELFF. CDR3 bases: TGCAGTGCTGCTAGCGGGAACACCGGGGAGCTGTTTTTT.

The chain employs TRBV28 and TRBJ2-7, with unresolved D. This CDR3 comprises 13 residues. Between the trimmed V and J ends, which lost 6 bases and 2 bases, there was a span of 11 bases. The germline V gene has CDR1 MDHEN and CDR2 SYDVKM. CDR3 sequence reads: CASRWALTYEQYF. The CDR3 bases are TGTGCCAGCAGATGGGCCCTAACCTACGAGCAGTACTTC.

The J gene is TRBJ2-1, the V gene TRBV20-1; D not resolved. The J call is in doubt because the DNA end fits TRBJ2-7 better. The germline V gene has CDR1 DFQATT and CDR2 SNEGSKA (reference sequence). This CDR3 comprises 15 residues. In nucleotides, the CDR3 is TGCAGTGCTAGAGCTGTGCGAGACTCCTACAATGAGCAGTACTTC. This sequence encodes CSARAVRDSYNEQYF.

This clonotype was recorded only once. This chain links TRBV27 with TRBJ1-2, with a tentative D call TRBD1 (6 bases). The germline V gene encodes CDR1 MNHEY and CDR2 SMNVEV (reference sequence). CDR3 length: 13 residues. V gave up 8 bases and J gave up 10 bases, with 20 bases separating them. CDR3 sequence reads: CASRRGAGGDYTF. The CDR3 DNA reads TGTGCCAGCCGCCGGGGGGCCGGAGGAGACTACACCTTC.

This clonotype showed up just a few times. This chain uses TRBV29-1 with TRBJ2-2; no firm D call. The V end was cut by 3 bases, the J end by 2 bases, with 7 bases between. The length of the CDR3 is 13 residues. Germline CDR1 reads SQVTM; CDR2 reads ANQGSEA. CDR3 amino acids: CSVDTGNTGELFF. The CDR3 DNA reads as TGCAGCGTTGATACTGGTAACACCGGGGAGCTGTTTTTT.

A few counts support this clonotype. This chain connects TRBV20-1 to TRBJ1-5; D gene unclear. Between the trimmed V and J ends, which lost 6 bases and 0 bases, there was a span of 9 bases. There are 13 residues in the CDR3. Germline V lookup: CDR1 DFQATT, CDR2 SNEGSKA (reference sequence). CDR3 coding DNA: TGCAGTGCCCAGACACATAGCAATCAGCCCCAGCATTTT. Protein sequence: CSAQTHSNQPQHF.

This chain connects TRBV3-1 to TRBJ2-3; 10 nucleotides match TRBD2. The CDR3 loop spans 15 amino acids. V shed 4 bases and J 3 bases; nucleotides not matched to a gene: 4. The germline gives CDR1 LGHDT, CDR2 YNNKEL (reference sequence). The CDR3 loop is CASSRASGRTDTQYF. The CDR3 DNA is TGTGCCAGCAGCCGGGCTAGCGGGAGAACAGATACGCAGTATTTT.

This chain links TRBV12-3 or TRBV12-4 with TRBJ2-5, with D perhaps matching TRBD1 or TRBD2 (5 bases each). V lost 3 bases and J lost 11, with 13 bases in between. The CDR3 covers 12 residues. The CDR3 region has the DNA TGTGCCAGCAGTTTTATGGGGGATGAGCAGTACTTC. Encoded protein: CASSFMGDEQYF.

With regard to this clonotype: The junction departs from the called germline gene at one end, perhaps through a read error. The J gene is TRBJ2-1, the V gene TRBV9; 9 bases line up with TRBD1. CDR1 and CDR2 (germline): SGDLS, YYNGEE. The CDR3 has 15 residues. CDR3 nucleotide sequence: TGTGCCAGCAGCGCCAGGGACAGGGTCTACAATGAGCGGTTCTTC. Residues: CASSARDRVYNERFF.

This chain joins TRBV7-3 and TRBJ2-1, with TRBD2 matching over 7 bases. The CDR3 is 16 amino acids. Germline CDR1 and CDR2: SGHTA and FQGTGA. V lost 5 bases and J lost 0; bases outside the gene matches: 7. In nucleotides, the CDR3 is TGTGCCAGCAGCGTTCGGGGAGGGAGCTCCTACAATGAGCAGTTCTTC. Protein sequence: CASSVRGGSSYNEQFF.

The rearrangement joins TRBV6-5 to TRBJ1-1, with 7 positions matching TRBD1. After removal of 5 bases from V and 7 bases from J, the junction contained 7 bases not matched to a gene. The CDR3 is 13 residues long. CDR1 and CDR2 from the germline V gene are MNHEY and SVGAGI. The CDR3 spells CASSRQGKGEAFF. In DNA, the CDR3 is TGTGCCAGCAGTCGACAGGGAAAAGGTGAAGCTTTCTTT.

The chain couples TRBV27 to TRBJ1-6; maybe TRBD1 (5 bases). V was shortened by 1 base and J by 6 bases, with 10 bases between the two germline ends. This CDR3 has 15 amino acids. In germline, CDR1 is MNHEY, CDR2 SMNVEV (reference sequence). In nucleotides, the CDR3 is TGTGCCAGCAGTTTATGGGCGGGGGGTAATTCACCCCTCCACTTT. Protein: CASSLWAGGNSPLHF.

A few counts support this clonotype. The chain carries TRBV12-3 or TRBV12-4 and TRBJ2-3; 7 nucleotides agree with TRBD1. Gene TRBJ1-5 matches the end of the DNA better, so the J call may be wrong. The CDR3 covers 15 residues. CDR3 DNA sequence: TGTGCCAGCGCCCGAGGGGGCCTACTGGGTCAGCCCCAGCATTTT. This translates into CASARGGLLGQPQHF.

The rearrangement links TRBV20-1 to TRBJ2-1, with 8 bases lining up with TRBD2. CDR3 length: 14 amino acids. Germline CDR1 reads DFQATT; CDR2 reads SNEGSKA (reference sequence). V lost 5 bases to trimming and J lost 4 bases; unmatched junction nucleotides: 7. The CDR3 sequence is CSALSGGSYNEQFF. CDR3 sequence (DNA): TGCAGTGCTTTAAGCGGGGGAAGTTACAATGAGCAGTTCTTC.

The J gene is TRBJ1-4, the V gene TRBV7-9, with a possible D match to TRBD1 (6 bases). This CDR3 region has 14 residues. Trimming took off 5 bases at V and 7 bases at J, with 14 bases between the two ends. Germline V lookup: CDR1 SEHNR, CDR2 FQNEAQ (reference sequence). The DNA of the CDR3 is TGTGCCAGCAGCAAAGGGACACCTCCTGAAAAACTGTTTTTT. Protein product: CASSKGTPPEKLFF.

This clonotype occurred once. V and J are TRBV24-1 and TRBJ2-1; 7 bases match TRBD1. This CDR3 region has 15 residues. In germline, CDR1 is KGHDR, CDR2 SFDVKD. V was clipped by 1 base and J by 4 bases; unmatched bases: 3. The CDR3 region has the DNA TGTGCCACCAGTGATTTTGGGGACAGATACAATGAGCAGTTCTTC. It translates to CATSDFGDRYNEQFF.